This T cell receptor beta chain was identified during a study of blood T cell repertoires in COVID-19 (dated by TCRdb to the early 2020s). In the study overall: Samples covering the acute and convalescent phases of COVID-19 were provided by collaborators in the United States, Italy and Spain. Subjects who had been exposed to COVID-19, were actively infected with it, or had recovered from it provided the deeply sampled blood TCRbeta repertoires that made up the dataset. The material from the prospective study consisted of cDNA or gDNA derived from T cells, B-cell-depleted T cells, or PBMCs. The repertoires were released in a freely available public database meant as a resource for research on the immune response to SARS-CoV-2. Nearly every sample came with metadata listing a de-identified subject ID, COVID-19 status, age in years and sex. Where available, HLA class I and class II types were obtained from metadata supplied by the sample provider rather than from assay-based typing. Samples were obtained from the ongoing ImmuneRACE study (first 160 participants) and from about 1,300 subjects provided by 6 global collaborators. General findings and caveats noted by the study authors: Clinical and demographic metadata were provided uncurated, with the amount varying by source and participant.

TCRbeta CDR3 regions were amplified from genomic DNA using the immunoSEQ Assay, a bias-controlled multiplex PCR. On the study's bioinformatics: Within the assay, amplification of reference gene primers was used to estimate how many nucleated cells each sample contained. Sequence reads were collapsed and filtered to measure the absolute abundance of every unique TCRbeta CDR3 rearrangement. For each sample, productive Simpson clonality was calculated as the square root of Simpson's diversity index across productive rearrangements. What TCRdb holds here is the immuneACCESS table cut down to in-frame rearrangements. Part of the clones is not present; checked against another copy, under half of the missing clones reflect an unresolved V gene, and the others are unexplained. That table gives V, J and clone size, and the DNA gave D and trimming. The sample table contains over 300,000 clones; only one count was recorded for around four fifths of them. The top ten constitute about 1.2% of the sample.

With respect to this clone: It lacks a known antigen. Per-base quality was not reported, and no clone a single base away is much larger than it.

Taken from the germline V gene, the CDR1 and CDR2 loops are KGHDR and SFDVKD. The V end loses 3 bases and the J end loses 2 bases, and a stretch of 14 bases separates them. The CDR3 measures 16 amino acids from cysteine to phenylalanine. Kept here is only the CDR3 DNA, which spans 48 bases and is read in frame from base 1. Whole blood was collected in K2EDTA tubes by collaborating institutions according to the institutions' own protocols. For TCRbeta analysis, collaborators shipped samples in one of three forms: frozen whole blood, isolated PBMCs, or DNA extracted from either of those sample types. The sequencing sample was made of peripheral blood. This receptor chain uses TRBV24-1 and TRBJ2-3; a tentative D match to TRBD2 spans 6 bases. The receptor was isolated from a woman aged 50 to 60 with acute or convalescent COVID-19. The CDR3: CATSDPGVTLTDTQYF. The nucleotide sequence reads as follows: TGTGCCACCAGTGATCCGGGGGTTACCCTCACAGATACGCAGTATTTT.